The 12 T cell receptor beta chains below all came from one sample that was sequenced in a study of T cells in Graves' hyperthyroidism and ophthalmopathy. From RNA transcripts, TCR beta CDR3 regions were amplified. The HTBI primer set drove a first-round RT-PCR of the TCR CDR3. TCRdb independently ran MiXCR on the multiplex PCR reads; one entry per CDR3 protein. The data show roughly 380,000 distinct CDR3 sequences, about 18% seen once. Sequencing was done on a sample of blood. Receptor source: a young woman with Graves' hyperthyroidism.

Ten or more counts support this clonotype. V usage is TRBV7-9 and J usage is TRBJ1-1; D might be TRBD1 (6 bases). V lost 1 base, J lost 0 bases, and 9 bases lay in between. Germline CDR1 SEHNR, CDR2 FQNEAQ (reference sequence). The CDR3 has 15 residues. This chain's CDR3 is CASSLEGGLNTEAFF. Written as DNA, the CDR3 is TGTGCCAGCAGCTTAGAGGGGGGGCTGAACACTGAAGCTTTCTTT.

This clonotype was seen a few times. A junction end diverges from the germline sequence, so it may reflect a read error. The chain has TRBV12-3 or TRBV12-4 and TRBJ1-3; TRBD1 is a possible D gene (6 bases). This CDR3 spans 13 amino acids. CDR3 region: CASSLVRGNTIYF. The CDR3 DNA reads TGTGCCAGCAGTCTGGTCAGGGGAAACACTATATATTTT.

The chain uses TRBV28 and TRBJ1-2; D gene unclear. The ends were cut back, 7 bases at V and 5 bases at J, with 11 bases in the middle. CDR3 size: 12 residues. Germline V lookup: CDR1 MDHEN, CDR2 SYDVKM. The CDR3 sequence: CASTPGGYGYTF. The CDR3 region has the DNA TGTGCCAGCACCCCAGGAGGATATGGCTACACCTTC.

This clonotype was detected ten times or more. This chain connects TRBV12-3 or TRBV12-4 to TRBJ2-7, with TRBD1 matching over 9 bases. V shed 5 bases and J 6 bases; nucleotides not matched to a gene: 11. This CDR3 is built from 15 residues. CDR3 residues: CASSHPTGGGSEQYF. The CDR3 region has the DNA TGTGCCAGCAGTCACCCGACAGGGGGGGGCTCCGAGCAGTACTTC.

The chain couples TRBV20-1 to TRBJ2-7; D may be TRBD2 (5 bases). Per the germline V gene, CDR1 is DFQATT and CDR2 is SNEGSKA (reference sequence). V was clipped by 3 bases and J by 3 bases, with 12 bases between them. The CDR3 has 13 amino acids. The CDR3 sequence is CSASGLAFYEQYF. The DNA for the CDR3 is TGCAGTGCTAGTGGGCTAGCCTTCTACGAGCAGTACTTC.

The gene calls are TRBV6-5 and TRBJ1-2; D gene unclear. The V end lost 7 bases, the J end lost 8 bases, and 8 bases lay between the germline ends. Germline assignment: CDR1 MNHEY and CDR2 SVGAGI. This CDR3 is 10 amino acids long. CDR3 bases: TGTGCCAGCACGAGAGAAGGCTACACCTTC. Translating gives CASTREGYTF.

The count of this clonotype is one. Germline is not matched at one junction end, which may reflect a read error. The chain carries TRBV6-2 or TRBV6-3 and TRBJ2-1; 11 bases fit TRBD2. Germline V gives CDR1 MNHEY, CDR2 SVGEGT. The CDR3 extends over 19 amino acids. The CDR3 here is CASSYSWTLAGGPRNEHFF. Here the CDR3 DNA reads TGTGCCAGCAGTTACTCCTGGACGCTAGCGGGGGGCCCCCGGAATGAGCATTTCTTC.

The chain joins TRBV29-1 to TRBJ2-5, with 8 bases fitting TRBD1. V lost 4 bases, J lost 2 bases, and 12 bases stayed unmatched. This CDR3 has 16 residues. The germline CDR1 and CDR2 sequences are SQVTM and ANQGSEA. In nucleotides, the CDR3 is TGCAGCGTTGTGGATTACAGGGGGTCAACACAAGAGACCCAGTACTTC. It yields the protein CSVVDYRGSTQETQYF.

This clonotype was counted many times. CDR3 DNA sequence: TGCGCCAGCAGCGCGGCCAGGACAGGGGGTTGGGAGACCCAGTACTTC. Residues: CASSAARTGGWETQYF. The chain uses TRBV5-1 and TRBJ2-5, with TRBD1 matching over 10 bases. The V and J ends lost 4 bases and 5 bases, in that order; junction bases with no gene match: 11. Germline CDR1 is SGHRS and CDR2 is YFSETQ. CDR3 size: 16 residues.

This clonotype was seen at least ten times. The gene calls are TRBV7-3 and TRBJ1-1; D perhaps matches TRBD1 (6 bases). CDR1 and CDR2 from the germline V gene are SGHTA and FQGTGA. The CDR3 is 13 residues long. The V gene lost 4 bases and the J gene lost 4 bases, with 10 bases spanning the gap. The CDR3 here is CASSWGHGTEAFF. The DNA of the CDR3 is TGTGCCAGCAGCTGGGGGCACGGCACTGAAGCTTTCTTT.

Concerning this clonotype itself: A much larger clone sits a single nucleotide away, making a read error possible. The V and J genes are TRBV20-1 and TRBJ1-3; perhaps TRBD1 as D (5 bases). Germline CDR1 DFQATT, CDR2 SNEGSKA (reference sequence). The CDR3 totals 12 residues. The CDR3 DNA reads as TGCAGTGCACCGGGACCTGGAAACACCATATGTTTT. This translates into CSAPGPGNTICF.

This clonotype was detected ten times or more. J is TRBJ2-7 and V is TRBV2, with D possibly being TRBD2 (5 bases). Germline CDR1 SNHLY, CDR2 FYNNEI. The CDR3 is made up of 13 amino acids. V was clipped by 7 bases and J by 1 base, with 11 bases between them. The CDR3 reads CASNREGSYEQYF. In DNA form, the CDR3 reads TGTGCCAGCAATAGAGAGGGTTCCTACGAGCAGTACTTC.